This is a list of T cell receptor beta chains from one sample in a study of shared clonotypes between healthy human individuals. Profiled with immunoSEQ multiplex PCR; TCRdb holds only in-frame clones, not every one. The sample shows around 500,000 clones, 70% to 85% of them seen only once. The sequencing sample was made of PBMCs. The receptors here all came from a woman between 40 and 50 years old in good health. Some clones in this sample may be carry-over from other donors' samples. Each CDR3 is given with its conserved first and last residue. Fields, in order: D gene, V gene, J gene, clone size, CDR3 protein, CDR3 DNA. The D gene is left open where the match is weak. The size entry is marked missing in some rows and otherwise reads once, few, many or a size class.

d_gene: .
v_gene: TRBV4-2
j_gene: TRBJ2-2
abundance: .
CDR3aa: CASSQEIGADTGELFF
CDR3nt: TGTGCCAGCAGCCAAGAAATCGGGGCCGACACCGGGGAGCTGTTTTTT

d_gene: TRBD1
v_gene: TRBV28
j_gene: TRBJ1-6
abundance: .
CDR3aa: CASGTGPSSYNSPLHF
CDR3nt: TGTGCCAGCGGGACAGGGCCTAGCTCCTATAATTCACCCCTCCACTTT

d_gene: .
v_gene: TRBV9
j_gene: TRBJ1-2
abundance: .
CDR3aa: CASSATTIEGYGYTF
CDR3nt: TGTGCCAGCAGCGCAACTACTATTGAGGGGTATGGCTACACCTTC

d_gene: .
v_gene: TRBV5-1
j_gene: TRBJ2-7
abundance: .
CDR3aa: CASAPGFSYEQYF
CDR3nt: TGCGCCAGCGCCCCAGGGTTTTCCTACGAGCAGTACTTC

d_gene: .
v_gene: TRBV9
j_gene: TRBJ2-1
abundance: .
CDR3aa: CASSFREGNNNEQFF
CDR3nt: TGTGCCAGCAGCTTCCGAGAAGGTAACAACAATGAGCAGTTCTTC

d_gene: TRBD1
v_gene: TRBV5-1
j_gene: TRBJ2-7
abundance: .
CDR3aa: CASSPLQGTYEQYF
CDR3nt: TGCGCCAGCAGCCCATTACAGGGGACCTACGAGCAGTACTTC

d_gene: .
v_gene: TRBV7-3
j_gene: TRBJ2-6
abundance: .
CDR3aa: CASSQRGPGANVLTF
CDR3nt: TGTGCCAGCAGTCAGAGGGGCCCCGGGGCCAACGTCCTGACTTTC

d_gene: TRBD2
v_gene: TRBV6-1
j_gene: TRBJ2-1
abundance: .
CDR3aa: CASSEFGLAGVNEQFF
CDR3nt: TGTGCCAGCAGTGAGTTCGGACTAGCGGGAGTTAATGAGCAGTTCTTC

d_gene: .
v_gene: TRBV4-3
j_gene: TRBJ2-1
abundance: .
CDR3aa: CASSHLQSTEQFF
CDR3nt: TGCGCCAGCAGCCATCTTCAGTCCACTGAGCAGTTCTTC

d_gene: TRBD1
v_gene: TRBV7-7
j_gene: TRBJ2-7
abundance: .
CDR3aa: CASSLDSGTAYEQYF
CDR3nt: TGTGCCAGCAGCTTAGATTCCGGGACAGCCTACGAGCAGTACTTC

d_gene: .
v_gene: TRBV6-1
j_gene: TRBJ2-5
abundance: .
CDR3aa: CASSGGGGTTQETQYF
CDR3nt: TGTGCCAGCAGTGGAGGGGGTGGGACGACCCAAGAGACCCAGTACTTC

d_gene: .
v_gene: TRBV2
j_gene: TRBJ1-2
abundance: .
CDR3aa: CASSEGGQGVSGYTF
CDR3nt: TGTGCCAGCAGTGAAGGGGGGCAGGGAGTATCTGGCTACACCTTC

d_gene: TRBD1
v_gene: TRBV6-5
j_gene: TRBJ1-5
abundance: .
CDR3aa: CASSSQGAGQPQHF
CDR3nt: TGTGCCAGCAGTTCGCAGGGGGCAGGGCAGCCCCAGCATTTT

d_gene: TRBD2
v_gene: TRBV6-5
j_gene: TRBJ2-1
abundance: .
CDR3aa: CASSYTSGSNEQFF
CDR3nt: TGTGCCAGCAGTTACACTAGCGGGAGTAATGAGCAGTTCTTC

d_gene: TRBD1
v_gene: TRBV19
j_gene: TRBJ1-2
abundance: .
CDR3aa: CASTPPGTGGNYGYTF
CDR3nt: TGTGCCAGTACCCCACCTGGGACAGGCGGGAACTATGGCTACACCTTC

d_gene: .
v_gene: TRBV29-1
j_gene: TRBJ1-4
abundance: .
CDR3aa: CSVSEQGEKLFF
CDR3nt: TGCAGCGTGAGTGAGCAGGGGGAAAAACTGTTTTTT

d_gene: TRBD1
v_gene: TRBV6-5
j_gene: TRBJ2-7
abundance: once
CDR3aa: CASSRTGVYEQYF
CDR3nt: TGTGCCAGCAGTCGGACAGGGGTGTACGAGCAGTACTTC